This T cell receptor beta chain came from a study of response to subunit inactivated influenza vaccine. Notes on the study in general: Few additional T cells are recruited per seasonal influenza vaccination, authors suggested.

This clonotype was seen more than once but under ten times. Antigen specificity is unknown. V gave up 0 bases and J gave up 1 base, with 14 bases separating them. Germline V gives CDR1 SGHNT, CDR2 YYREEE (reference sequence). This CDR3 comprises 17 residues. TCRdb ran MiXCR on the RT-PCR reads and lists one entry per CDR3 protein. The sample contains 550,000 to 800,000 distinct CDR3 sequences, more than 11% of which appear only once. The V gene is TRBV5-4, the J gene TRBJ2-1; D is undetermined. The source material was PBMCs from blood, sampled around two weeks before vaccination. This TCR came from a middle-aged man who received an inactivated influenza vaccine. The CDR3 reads CASSLASLAPSYNEQFF. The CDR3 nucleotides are TGTGCCAGCAGCTTGGCTTCTTTAGCACCATCCTACAATGAGCAGTTCTTC.